The clone carrying this T cell receptor (beta chain) is medium-sized (0.01 to 0.1%) within its sample. The time point was: sample taken at primary tumor resection. TCRs were sequenced from unsorted whole RNA of tumor, nontumor lung or PBMC. Germline CDR1 is SGHVS and CDR2 is FQNEAQ. The CDR3 consists of 18 residues. The V gene end was trimmed by 2 bases and the J gene end by 2 bases; junction bases not matched to a gene: 10. This entry is derived from a study of spatial heterogeneity in lung cancer. Each molecule of TCR cDNA was tagged with one unique molecular identifier. In TCRdb, the 5' RACE reads were re-called with MiXCR into one record per CDR3 protein. The sample lists a few thousand distinct CDR3 sequences; roughly 23% were seen once.

This receptor was identified in a female donor with early-stage non-small cell lung cancer. Specimen: normal lung tissue next to the tumor, collected at surgery. The chain uses TRBV7-8 and TRBJ1-2, with TRBD1 matching 11 bases. CDR3 protein: CASSLFGQGAPENYGYTF. DNA for the CDR3: TGTGCCAGCAGCTTATTCGGACAGGGGGCTCCTGAGAACTATGGCTACACCTTC.